The rows below give T cell receptor beta chains drawn from one sample of a study of cytomegalovirus exposure and HLA in healthy donors. Here immunoSEQ multiplex PCR was the method, and the copy in TCRdb shows in-frame clones only, minus some. The repertoire has about 210,000 clones, around 76% of them found once; the top ten carry roughly 6%. The sample was PBMCs. The receptor set was obtained from a man aged 40-50 years in good health and CMV-seropositive. The CDR3 runs from the conserved cysteine through the conserved F or W. D genes are given only for firm matches. Clone size appears in some rows only: once, few, many, or a class for an expanded clone.

abundance	v_gene	d_gene	j_gene	CDR3aa	CDR3nt
.	TRBV7-9	TRBD1	TRBJ1-2	CASSRRQGYGYTF	TGTGCCAGCAGCCGCCGACAGGGGTATGGCTACACCTTC
once	TRBV27	TRBD1	TRBJ1-1	CASSHGQELTAFF	TGTGCCAGCAGTCATGGACAGGAATTAACGGCTTTCTTT
.	TRBV6-6	.	TRBJ1-2	CASSYSPVTSKEGYTF	TGTGCCAGCAGTTACTCCCCGGTGACTTCTAAAGAGGGCTACACCTTC
.	TRBV19	TRBD2	TRBJ2-3	CASSIVMTSADTQYF	TGTGCCAGTAGTATTGTAATGACTAGCGCAGATACGCAGTATTTT
once	TRBV11-3	.	TRBJ2-1	CASSQGQRGYNEQFF	TGTGCCAGCAGCCAAGGGCAGCGAGGGTACAATGAGCAGTTCTTC
.	TRBV9	.	TRBJ2-1	CASSGQSNEQFF	TGTGCCAGCAGCGGACAGTCCAATGAGCAGTTCTTC
.	TRBV6-5	.	TRBJ1-1	CASSYRGWGTEAFF	TGTGCCAGCAGTTACCGGGGGTGGGGCACTGAAGCTTTCTTT
.	TRBV7-8	TRBD2	TRBJ2-1	CASSLERASGANEQFF	TGTGCCAGCAGCTTAGAGAGGGCTAGCGGGGCCAATGAGCAGTTCTTC
.	TRBV11-2	TRBD1	TRBJ1-2	CASSYRGEIGYTF	TGTGCCAGCAGCTACAGGGGAGAGATAGGCTACACCTTC
.	TRBV14	.	TRBJ1-1	CASSQFMNTEAFF	TGTGCCAGCAGCCAATTTATGAACACTGAAGCTTTCTTT
.	TRBV27	TRBD2	TRBJ2-7	CASSLAGGAYYEQYF	TGTGCCAGCAGTTTAGCGGGGGGCGCTTACTACGAGCAGTACTTC
.	TRBV7-6	TRBD1	TRBJ2-7	CASSLVGTGTYEQYF	TGTGCCAGCAGCTTAGTCGGGACAGGGACCTACGAGCAGTACTTC
few	TRBV10-1	TRBD1	TRBJ2-7	CASTAGGSYEQYF	TGCGCCAGCACCGCAGGGGGCTCCTACGAGCAGTACTTC
.	TRBV25-1	TRBD2	TRBJ2-1	CASSVPLAGPSNEQFF	TGTGCCAGCAGTGTACCTCTAGCGGGCCCTAGCAATGAGCAGTTCTTC
.	TRBV9	TRBD2	TRBJ2-3	CASSARLAGYDTQYF	TGTGCCAGCAGCGCCAGACTAGCGGGGTACGATACGCAGTATTTT
.	TRBV7-2	.	TRBJ1-1	CASSLTGKNTEAFF	TGTGCCAGCAGCTTAACGGGGAAGAACACTGAAGCTTTCTTT
once	TRBV23-1	TRBD1	TRBJ1-5	CASSQSRQGVAQPQHF	TGCGCCAGCAGTCAATCGAGACAGGGGGTGGCTCAGCCCCAGCATTTT
few	TRBV19	.	TRBJ2-2	CATRDMVTGELFF	TGTGCCACACGGGACATGGTCACCGGGGAGCTGTTTTTT
.	TRBV28	.	TRBJ2-3	CASRPATQGDTQYF	TGTGCCAGCAGACCCGCCACACAGGGCGATACGCAGTATTTT
.	TRBV29-1	.	TRBJ2-7	CSVGVRYF	TGCAGCGTAGGGGTTCGGTACTTC
.	TRBV18	.	TRBJ2-7	CASSPIDNYEQYF	TGTGCCAGCTCACCAATTGACAACTACGAGCAGTACTTC
.	TRBV29-1	TRBD2	TRBJ2-1	CSVDARAGGQGEQFF	TGCAGCGTTGATGCGCGAGCGGGAGGGCAAGGTGAGCAGTTCTTC
.	TRBV7-6	.	TRBJ1-1	CASSLTRVGMGSNTEAFF	TGTGCCAGCAGCTTAACTCGGGTCGGGATGGGATCGAACACTGAAGCTTTCTTT
.	TRBV11-2	.	TRBJ1-2	CASSLGGSNYGYTF	TGTGCCAGCAGCTTAGGGGGCAGTAACTATGGCTACACCTTC
.	TRBV2	TRBD2	TRBJ2-7	CASCLAVISYEQYF	TGTGCCAGCTGTCTAGCGGTGATCTCCTACGAGCAGTACTTC
.	TRBV4-1	.	TRBJ1-1	CASSQVGRANTEAFF	TGCGCCAGCAGCCAAGTTGGCAGGGCCAACACTGAAGCTTTCTTT
.	TRBV27	TRBD1	TRBJ1-1	CASSLTQGVNTEAFF	TGTGCCAGCAGCCTAACACAGGGGGTGAACACTGAAGCTTTCTTT
.	TRBV6-5	TRBD2	TRBJ2-5	CASSPRTSGETQYF	TGTGCCAGCAGTCCGCGGACTAGCGGGGAGACCCAGTACTTC
.	TRBV6-5	.	TRBJ1-4	CASSPAWGGDEKLFF	TGTGCCAGCAGCCCTGCGTGGGGGGGCGATGAAAAACTGTTTTTT
.	TRBV5-1	TRBD1	TRBJ2-2	CASSLGTGGFRTGELFF	TGCGCCAGCAGCTTGGGGACAGGGGGGTTTCGCACCGGGGAGCTGTTTTTT
.	TRBV30	.	TRBJ2-3	CAWSVGGISTDTQYF	TGTGCCTGGAGTGTAGGGGGTATCAGTACAGATACGCAGTATTTT
few	TRBV30	.	TRBJ2-7	CAWGRNRDYEQYF	TGTGCCTGGGGCCGGAACCGGGACTACGAGCAGTACTTC
.	TRBV7-2	TRBD2	TRBJ2-3	CASSLALVAGDTDTQYF	TGTGCCAGCAGCTTAGCGTTAGTAGCGGGAGACACAGATACGCAGTATTTT
.	TRBV2	.	TRBJ1-1	CASSEKRSMNTEAFF	TGTGCCAGCAGTGAAAAAAGGAGCATGAACACTGAAGCTTTCTTT
few	TRBV10-1	.	TRBJ2-1	CASSPGGEQFF	TGCGCCAGCAGCCCCGGAGGTGAGCAGTTCTTC
.	TRBV6-1	.	TRBJ2-3	CASSEASLAGRDTQYF	TGTGCCAGCAGTGAAGCGAGCCTAGCCGGCAGGGATACGCAGTATTTT
.	TRBV18	.	TRBJ2-2	CASSPSQASGELFF	TGTGCCAGCTCACCTAGTCAGGCGTCCGGGGAGCTGTTTTTT
.	TRBV19	.	TRBJ1-5	CASTRFGNQPQHF	TGTGCCAGTACGAGGTTTGGGAATCAGCCCCAGCATTTT
.	TRBV5-4	.	TRBJ2-3	CASSLGRPFTDTQYF	TGTGCCAGCAGCTTGGGGAGGCCCTTCACAGATACGCAGTATTTT
.	TRBV7-8	TRBD2	TRBJ2-7	CASSLGRLAGVHEQYF	TGTGCCAGCAGCTTAGGAAGACTAGCGGGAGTACACGAGCAGTACTTC
.	TRBV15	.	TRBJ2-7	CATSHPPSYEQYF	TGTGCCACCAGCCACCCCCCCAGCTACGAGCAGTACTTC